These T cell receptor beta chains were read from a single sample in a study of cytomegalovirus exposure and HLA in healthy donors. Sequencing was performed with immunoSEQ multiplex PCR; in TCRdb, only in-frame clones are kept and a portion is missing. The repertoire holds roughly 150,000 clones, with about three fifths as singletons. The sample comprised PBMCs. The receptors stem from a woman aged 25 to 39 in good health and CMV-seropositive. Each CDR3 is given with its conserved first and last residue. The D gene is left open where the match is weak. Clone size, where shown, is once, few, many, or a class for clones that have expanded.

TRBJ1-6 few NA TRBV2 CASSAQGDSPLHF TGTGCCAGCAGTGCTCAGGGCGATTCACCCCTCCACTTT
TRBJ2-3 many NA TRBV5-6 CASSLRTTEDF TGTGCCAGCAGCTTGCGGACAACAGAGGATTTT
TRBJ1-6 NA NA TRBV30 CAWSVSSYNSPLHF TGTGCCTGGAGTGTGAGCTCCTATAATTCACCCCTCCACTTT
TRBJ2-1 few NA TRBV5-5 CASRLDSSYNEQFF TGTGCCAGCAGATTAGACAGCTCCTACAATGAGCAGTTCTTC
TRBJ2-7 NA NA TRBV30 CAWSVLGSRSYEQYF TGTGCCTGGAGTGTACTCGGGAGTAGGTCCTACGAGCAGTACTTC
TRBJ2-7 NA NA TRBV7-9 CASSLNGGEQYF TGTGCCAGCAGTTTAAACGGGGGCGAGCAGTACTTC
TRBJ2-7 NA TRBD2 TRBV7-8 CASSSHRRWVERGGPYEQYF TGTGCCAGCAGCTCACACCGACGGTGGGTTGAGCGGGGGGGACCGTACGAGCAGTACTTC
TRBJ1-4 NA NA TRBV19 CASSIVARTAEELFF TGTGCCAGTAGTATAGTGGCCCGAACCGCAGAAGAACTGTTTTTT
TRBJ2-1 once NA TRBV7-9 CASSLAPNSAEQFF TGTGCCAGCAGCTTAGCCCCGAATAGCGCTGAGCAGTTCTTC
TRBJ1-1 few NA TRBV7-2 CASSLYLNTEAFF TGTGCCAGCAGCTTATACCTAAACACTGAAGCTTTCTTT
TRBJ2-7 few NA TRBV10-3 CAISELAYEQYF TGTGCCATCAGTGAACTAGCCTACGAGCAGTACTTC
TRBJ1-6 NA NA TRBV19 CASSIRQESVRSRSPLHF TGTGCCAGTAGTATCCGGCAGGAATCGGTCCGGTCGCGTTCACCCCTCCACTTT
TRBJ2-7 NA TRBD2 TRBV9 CASSVGGRGDEQYF TGTGCCAGCAGCGTAGGAGGCCGGGGGGACGAGCAGTACTTC
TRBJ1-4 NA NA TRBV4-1 CASSPLGEKLFF TGCGCCAGCAGCCCCCTGGGCGAAAAACTGTTTTTT
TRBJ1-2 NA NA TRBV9 CASSPGGGSYGYTF TGTGCCAGCAGCCCGGGGGGGGGTAGCTATGGCTACACCTTC
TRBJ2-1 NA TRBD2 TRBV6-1 CASTLREAENEQFF TGTGCCAGCACCTTGCGGGAGGCGGAAAATGAGCAGTTCTTC
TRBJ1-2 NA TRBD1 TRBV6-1 CASSEGDRASMATRF TGTGCCAGCAGTGAAGGGGACAGGGCCTCTATGGCTACCCGGTTC
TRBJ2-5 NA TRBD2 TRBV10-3 CAIRTGTSAETQYF TGTGCCATCAGAACCGGGACTAGCGCTGAGACCCAGTACTTC
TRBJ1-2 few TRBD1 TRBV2 CASSGTGIGYTF TGTGCCAGCAGTGGGACAGGGATTGGCTACACCTTC
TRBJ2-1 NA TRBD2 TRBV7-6 CASSQALAGGLYNEQFF TGTGCCAGCAGCCAAGCCCTAGCGGGGGGCCTGTACAATGAGCAGTTCTTC
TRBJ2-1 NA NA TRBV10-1 CASSGTSDHNEQFF TGCGCCAGCTCGGGGACTTCAGACCACAATGAGCAGTTCTTC
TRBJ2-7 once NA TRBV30 CAWSSNRGYEQYF TGTGCCTGGAGTTCCAACCGGGGTTACGAGCAGTACTTC
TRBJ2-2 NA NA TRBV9 CASSVRDTGELFF TGTGCCAGCAGCGTCAGGGACACCGGGGAGCTGTTTTTT
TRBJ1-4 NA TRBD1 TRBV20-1 CSADYRGLLVF TGCAGTGCAGATTACAGGGGGCTCCTGGTTTTT
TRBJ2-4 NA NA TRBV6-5 CASSYSGGKNIQYF TGTGCCAGCAGTTACTCGGGGGGCAAAAACATTCAGTACTTC
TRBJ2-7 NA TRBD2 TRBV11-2 CASSLDLGAGGYEQYF TGTGCCAGCAGCTTAGATCTAGGAGCGGGGGGCTACGAGCAGTACTTC
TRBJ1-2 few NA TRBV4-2 CASTTRGSYGYTF TGTGCCAGCACCACAAGGGGCTCCTATGGCTACACCTTC
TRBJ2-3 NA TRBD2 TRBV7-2 CASGPLGTTSTDTQYF TGTGCCAGCGGCCCCCTCGGGACTACCAGCACAGATACGCAGTATTTT
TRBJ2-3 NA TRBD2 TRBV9 CASSLRLAGGDTDTQYF TGTGCCAGCAGCTTACGTCTAGCGGGGGGGGACACAGATACGCAGTATTTT
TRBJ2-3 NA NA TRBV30 CAWRDRSTDTQYF TGTGCCTGGAGAGACAGGAGCACAGATACGCAGTATTTT
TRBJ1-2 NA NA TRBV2 CASRGTGGKEGYTF TGTGCCAGCAGAGGGACGGGGGGGAAGGAGGGCTACACCTTC
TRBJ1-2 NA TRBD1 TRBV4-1 CASSQGDRETMGYTF TGCGCCAGCAGCCAAGGCGACAGGGAAACTATGGGCTACACCTTC
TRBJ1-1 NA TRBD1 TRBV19 CASRGVVPGGRSNTEAFF TGTGCCAGTAGGGGAGTAGTCCCAGGGGGCCGTTCGAACACTGAAGCTTTCTTT
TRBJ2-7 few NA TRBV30 CAWRGLSDGYEQYF TGTGCCTGGAGAGGACTTTCAGACGGCTACGAGCAGTACTTC
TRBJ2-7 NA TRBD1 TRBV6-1 CATLRDRAIYEQYF TGTGCCACCCTCCGGGACAGGGCCATCTACGAGCAGTACTTC
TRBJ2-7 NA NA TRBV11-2 CASSLEQSTYEQYF TGTGCCAGCAGCTTAGAACAGAGTACCTACGAGCAGTACTTC
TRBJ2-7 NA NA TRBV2 CASSDEGYEQYF TGTGCCAGCAGTGATGAGGGATACGAGCAGTACTTC
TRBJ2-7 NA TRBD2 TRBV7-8 CASRGRGTYEQYF TGTGCCAGCAGGGGGCGGGGGACCTACGAGCAGTACTTC
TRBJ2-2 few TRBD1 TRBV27 CASSFPDRVENTGELFF TGTGCCAGCAGTTTTCCCGACAGGGTTGAGAACACCGGGGAGCTGTTTTTT
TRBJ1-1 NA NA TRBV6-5 CASSLRFRGPTEAFF TGTGCCAGCAGTCTCCGCTTCAGGGGTCCCACTGAAGCTTTCTTT
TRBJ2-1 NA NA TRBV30 CAWSVARRYNEQFF TGTGCCTGGAGTGTGGCTCGGAGATACAATGAGCAGTTCTTC
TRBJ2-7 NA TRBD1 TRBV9 CASSVGDSFYEQYF TGTGCCAGCAGCGTAGGGGACAGCTTCTACGAGCAGTACTTC
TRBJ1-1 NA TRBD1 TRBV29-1 CSVEARTGKRIGNTEAFF TGCAGCGTTGAAGCCAGGACAGGGAAGAGAATTGGGAACACTGAAGCTTTCTTT
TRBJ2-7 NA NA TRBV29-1 CSVEDHNSSYEQYF TGCAGCGTTGAAGATCACAACAGCTCCTACGAGCAGTACTTC
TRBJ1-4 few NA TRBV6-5 CASSYGWDNYLFF TGTGCCAGCAGTTACGGCTGGGACAATTATCTGTTTTTT
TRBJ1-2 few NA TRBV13 CASRSGEDLYGYTF TGTGCCAGCAGGTCAGGGGAAGACTTATATGGCTACACCTTC
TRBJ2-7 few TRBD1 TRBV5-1 CASSQPGQGYEQYF TGCGCCAGCAGCCAACCGGGACAGGGCTACGAGCAGTACTTC
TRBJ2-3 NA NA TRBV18 CASSWTSTDTQYF TGTGCCAGCTCATGGACTAGCACAGATACGCAGTATTTT
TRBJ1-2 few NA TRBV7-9 CASSSVAGISYGYTF TGTGCCAGCAGCTCAGTGGCAGGGATTTCATATGGCTACACCTTC
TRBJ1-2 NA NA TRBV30 CAWSKGVEGYTF TGTGCCTGGAGTAAAGGGGTGGAGGGCTACACCTTC
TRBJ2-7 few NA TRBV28 CASMLSGSYEQYF TGTGCCAGCATGCTTAGTGGCTCCTACGAGCAGTACTTC
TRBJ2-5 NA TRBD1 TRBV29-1 CSVEEGTAEETQYF TGCAGCGTTGAAGAAGGGACAGCTGAAGAGACCCAGTACTTC
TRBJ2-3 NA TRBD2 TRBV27 CASGQAGGRADTQYF TGTGCCAGCGGGCAAGCGGGGGGGCGCGCAGATACGCAGTATTTT
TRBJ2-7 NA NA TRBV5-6 CASSFSQGRSEQYF TGTGCCAGCAGCTTTTCGCAGGGAAGGAGCGAGCAGTACTTC
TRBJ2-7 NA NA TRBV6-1 CASRLQGRSEQYF TGTGCCAGCAGGTTACAGGGTAGAAGCGAGCAGTACTTC